The entry below describes one T cell receptor (beta chain). Sequenced by immunoSEQ multiplex PCR; TCRdb stores in-frame clones only, minus some. The sample includes 25,000 or so clones, 85% to 95% seen only once; the top ten take about a sixth. The germline V and J ends were trimmed by 5 bases and 4 bases, with 11 bases remaining between them. Germline V CDR1 and CDR2: SGHTA, FQGNSA. The CDR3 covers 13 residues. This record comes from a study of preoperative IRX-2 immunotherapy in early breast cancer. Specified treatment: preoperative locoregional IRX-2 cytokine immunotherapy. Preoperative locoregional IRX-2 cytokine immunotherapy was tested in the phase Ib source study.

Specimen: tumor tissue, collected after IRX-2 immunotherapy. The V and J genes are TRBV7-2 and TRBJ2-5; D unclear. The receptor comes from a human donor with breast cancer. CDR3 sequence reads: CASSGDSRETQYF. CDR3 coding DNA: TGTGCCAGCAGCGGGGATTCTCGAGAGACCCAGTACTTC.